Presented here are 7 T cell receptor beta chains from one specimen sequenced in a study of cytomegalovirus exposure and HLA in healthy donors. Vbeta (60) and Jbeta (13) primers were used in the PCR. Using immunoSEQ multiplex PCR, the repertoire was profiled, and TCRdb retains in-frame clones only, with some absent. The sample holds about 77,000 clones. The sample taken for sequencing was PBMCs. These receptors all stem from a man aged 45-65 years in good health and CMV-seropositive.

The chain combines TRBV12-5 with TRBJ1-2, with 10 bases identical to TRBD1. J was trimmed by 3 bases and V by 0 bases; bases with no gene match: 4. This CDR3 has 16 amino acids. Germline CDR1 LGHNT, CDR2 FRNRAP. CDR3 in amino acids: CASGLVGTGAHYGYTF. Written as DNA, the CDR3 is TGTGCTAGTGGTTTGGTAGGGACAGGGGCTCACTATGGCTACACCTTC.

Here the CDR3 reads CASSPNRGNEKLFF. DNA of the CDR3: TGCGCCAGCAGCCCAAACAGGGGGAATGAAAAACTGTTTTTT. The V call is TRBV4-1, the J call TRBJ1-4; 8 nucleotides agree with TRBD1. The CDR3 contains 14 residues. The trim removed 4 bases at V and 5 bases at J, leaving 3 bases unmatched. CDR1 is MGHRA, CDR2 YSYEKL, per germline.

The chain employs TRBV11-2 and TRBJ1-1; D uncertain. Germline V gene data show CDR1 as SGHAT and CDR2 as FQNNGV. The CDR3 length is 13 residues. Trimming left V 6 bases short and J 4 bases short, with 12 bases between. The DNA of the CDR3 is TGTGCCAGCAGGCTGAGGGAAGCCACTGAAGCTTTCTTT. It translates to CASRLREATEAFF.

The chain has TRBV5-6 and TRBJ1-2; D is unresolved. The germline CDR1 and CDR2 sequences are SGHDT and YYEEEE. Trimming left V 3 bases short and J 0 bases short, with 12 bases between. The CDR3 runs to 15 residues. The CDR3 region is CASSSVQVANYGYTF. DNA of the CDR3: TGTGCCAGCAGCTCGGTCCAGGTAGCTAACTATGGCTACACCTTC.

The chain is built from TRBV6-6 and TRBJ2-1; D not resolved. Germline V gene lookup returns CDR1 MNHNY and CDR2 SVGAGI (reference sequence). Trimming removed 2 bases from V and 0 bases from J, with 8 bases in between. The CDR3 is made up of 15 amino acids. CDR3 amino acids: CASSYAIFSYNEQFF. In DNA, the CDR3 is TGTGCCAGCAGTTACGCGATATTCTCCTACAATGAGCAGTTCTTC.

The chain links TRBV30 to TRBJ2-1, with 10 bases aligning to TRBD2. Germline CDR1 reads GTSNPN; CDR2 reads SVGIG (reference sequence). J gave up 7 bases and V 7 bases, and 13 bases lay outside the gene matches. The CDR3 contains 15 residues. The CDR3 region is CAFLSLAGEGNEQFF. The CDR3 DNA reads TGTGCCTTTCTTAGCCTAGCGGGGGAGGGGAATGAGCAGTTCTTC. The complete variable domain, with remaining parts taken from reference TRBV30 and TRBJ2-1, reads SQTIHQWPATLVQPVGSPLSLECTVEGTSNPNLYWYRQAAGRGLQLLFYSVGIGQISSEVPQNLSASRPQDRQFILSSKKLLLSDSGFYLCAFLSLAGEGNEQFFGPGTRLTVL.

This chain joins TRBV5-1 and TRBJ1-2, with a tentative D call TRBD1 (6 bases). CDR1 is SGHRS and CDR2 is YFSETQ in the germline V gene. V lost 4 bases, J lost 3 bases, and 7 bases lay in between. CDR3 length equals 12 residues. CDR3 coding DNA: TGCGCCAGCAGCACAGGGTACTATGGCTACACCTTC. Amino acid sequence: CASSTGYYGYTF.